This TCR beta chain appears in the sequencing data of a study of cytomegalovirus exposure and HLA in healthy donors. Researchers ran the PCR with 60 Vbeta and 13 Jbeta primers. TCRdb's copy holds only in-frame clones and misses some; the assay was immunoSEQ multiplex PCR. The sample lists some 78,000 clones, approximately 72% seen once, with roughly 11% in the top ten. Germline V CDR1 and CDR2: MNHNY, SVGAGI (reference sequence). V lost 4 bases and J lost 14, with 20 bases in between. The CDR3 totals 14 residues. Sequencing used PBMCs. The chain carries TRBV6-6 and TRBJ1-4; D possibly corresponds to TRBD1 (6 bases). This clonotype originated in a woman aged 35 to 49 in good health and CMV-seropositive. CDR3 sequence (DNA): TGTGCCAGCAGTTTACAGGGTGGGGGAACGGGGCTGTTTTTT. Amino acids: CASSLQGGGTGLFF.